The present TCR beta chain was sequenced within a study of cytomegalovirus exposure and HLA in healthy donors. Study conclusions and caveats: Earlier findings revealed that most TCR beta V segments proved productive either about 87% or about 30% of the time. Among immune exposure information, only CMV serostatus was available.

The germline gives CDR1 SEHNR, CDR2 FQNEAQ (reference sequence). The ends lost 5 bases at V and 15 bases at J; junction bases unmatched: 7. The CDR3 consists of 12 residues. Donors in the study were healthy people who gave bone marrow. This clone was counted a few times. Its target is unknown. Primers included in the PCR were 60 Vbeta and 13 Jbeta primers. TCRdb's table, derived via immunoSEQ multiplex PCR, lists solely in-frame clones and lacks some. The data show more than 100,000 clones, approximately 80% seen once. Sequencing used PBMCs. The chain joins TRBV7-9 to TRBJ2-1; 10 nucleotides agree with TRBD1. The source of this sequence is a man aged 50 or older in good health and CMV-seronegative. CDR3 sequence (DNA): TGTGCCAGCAGCATCCCCCGGGACAGGGGGTTCTTC. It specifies CASSIPRDRGFF.